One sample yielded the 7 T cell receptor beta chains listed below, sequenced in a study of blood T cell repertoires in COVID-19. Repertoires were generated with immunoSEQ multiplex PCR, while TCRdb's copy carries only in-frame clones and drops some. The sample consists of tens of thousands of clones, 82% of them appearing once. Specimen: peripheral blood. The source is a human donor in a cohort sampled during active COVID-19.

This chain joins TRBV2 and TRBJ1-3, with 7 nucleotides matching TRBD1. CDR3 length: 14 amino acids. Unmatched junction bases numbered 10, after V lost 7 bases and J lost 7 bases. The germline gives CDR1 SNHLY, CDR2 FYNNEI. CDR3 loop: CASILDRTQNTIYF. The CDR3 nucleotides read TGTGCCAGCATCCTGGACAGGACTCAGAACACCATATATTTT. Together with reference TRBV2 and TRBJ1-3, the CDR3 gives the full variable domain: EPEVTQTPSHQVTQMGQEVILRCVPISNHLYFYWYRQILGQKVEFLVSFYNNEISEKSEIFDDQFSVERPDGSNFTLKIRSTKLEDSAMYFCASILDRTQNTIYFGEGSWLTVV.

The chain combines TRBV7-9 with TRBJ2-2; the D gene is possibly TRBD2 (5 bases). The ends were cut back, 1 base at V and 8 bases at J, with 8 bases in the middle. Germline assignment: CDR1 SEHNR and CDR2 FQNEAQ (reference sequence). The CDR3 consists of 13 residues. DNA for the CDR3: TGTGCCAGCAGCTTAGATCGAGGGGGGGAGCTGTTTTTT. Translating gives CASSLDRGGELFF.

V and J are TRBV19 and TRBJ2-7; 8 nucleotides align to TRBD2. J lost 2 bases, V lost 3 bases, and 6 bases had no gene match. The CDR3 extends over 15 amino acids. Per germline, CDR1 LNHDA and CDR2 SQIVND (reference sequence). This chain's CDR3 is CASSIGTRRAYEQYF. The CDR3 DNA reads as TGTGCCAGTAGTATCGGGACTAGACGGGCCTACGAGCAGTACTTC.

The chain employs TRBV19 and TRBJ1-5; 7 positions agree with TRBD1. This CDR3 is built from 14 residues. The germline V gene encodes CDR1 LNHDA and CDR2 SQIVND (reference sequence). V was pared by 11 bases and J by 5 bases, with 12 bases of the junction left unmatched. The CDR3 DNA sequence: TGTGCCGGCGGTGGGGCAGGGGGATATCAGCCCCAGCATTTT. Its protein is CAGGGAGGYQPQHF.

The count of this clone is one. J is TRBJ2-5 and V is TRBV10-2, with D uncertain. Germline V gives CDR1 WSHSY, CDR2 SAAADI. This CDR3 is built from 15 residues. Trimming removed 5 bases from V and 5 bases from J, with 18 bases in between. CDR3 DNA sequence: TGCGCCAGCAGTCCCCCTTCTTTATCAGATGAGACCCAGTACTTC. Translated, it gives CASSPPSLSDETQYF.

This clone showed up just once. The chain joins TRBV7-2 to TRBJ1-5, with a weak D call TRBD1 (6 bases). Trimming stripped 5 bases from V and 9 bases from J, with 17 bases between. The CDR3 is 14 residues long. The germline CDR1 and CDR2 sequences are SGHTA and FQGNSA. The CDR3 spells CASSAGEMRSPQHF. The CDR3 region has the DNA TGTGCCAGCAGCGCAGGGGAGATGCGTTCGCCCCAGCATTTT.

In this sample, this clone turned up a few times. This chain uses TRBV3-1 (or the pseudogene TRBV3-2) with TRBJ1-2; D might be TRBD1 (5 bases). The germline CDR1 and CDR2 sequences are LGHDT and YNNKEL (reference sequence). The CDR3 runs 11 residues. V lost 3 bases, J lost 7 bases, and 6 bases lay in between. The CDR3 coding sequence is TGTGCCAGCAGCCAGGGACTTGGCTACACCTTC. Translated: CASSQGLGYTF.